One and the same sample provided the 24 T cell receptor beta chains below, sequenced in a study of CD8 T cells in ankylosing spondylitis (TCRdb year 2017). Receptor libraries were prepared by 5' RACE. Sequencing was performed on an Illumina HiSeq 2500. TCRdb reworked the public reads: Q25 trimming with fastp, MiXCR clone assembly, productive beta chains retained. Here each entry gathers all rows of one CDR3 protein and keeps the most common genes and DNA. In this sample the table shows roughly 260,000 distinct CDR3 sequences, about 19% of which occur a single time. Less than 9.5% of the sample lies in the top ten. The sequenced sample was blood, either unsorted or a sorted T cell fraction (not recorded which). Receptor source: a male donor with ankylosing spondylitis or in good health (not recorded which).

This sequence joins TRBV5-1 and TRBJ2-3; weak D call: TRBD2 (6 bases). Trimming removed 0 bases from V and 5 bases from J, with 13 bases in between. Germline V gene sequence: CDR1 SGHRS, CDR2 YFSETQ. CDR3 length equals 15 residues. In nucleotides, the CDR3 is TGCGCCAGCAGCTTGGCCCGGGGGTTTGAAGATACGCAGTATTTT. It translates to CASSLARGFEDTQYF.

The chain uses TRBV7-8 and TRBJ2-3, with D tentatively TRBD1 (5 bases). The CDR3 length is 14 residues. Trimming stripped 5 bases from V and 4 bases from J, with 13 bases between. CDR1 and CDR2 (germline): SGHVS, FQNEAQ. The CDR3 is CASSEQVRSDTQYF. CDR3 DNA sequence: TGTGCCAGCAGCGAACAGGTCCGTTCAGATACGCAGTATTTT.

This clonotype was observed a few times. The V and J genes are TRBV5-1 and TRBJ2-2; 8 nucleotides match TRBD1. Trimming took 4 bases from V and 4 from J; bases not matched to a gene: 6. The CDR3 loop spans 15 amino acids. CDR1 and CDR2 (germline): SGHRS, YFSETQ. DNA of the CDR3: TGCGCCAGCAGCGCGGACAGGGTTGGCACCGGGGAGCTGTTTTTT. It specifies CASSADRVGTGELFF.

The CDR3 spells CASSLVFLQGLYEQYV. DNA for the CDR3: TGCGCCAGCAGCTTGGTGTTCCTTCAGGGCCTTTACGAGCAGTACGTC. The V and J genes are TRBV5-1 and TRBJ2-7; D possibly corresponds to TRBD1 (5 bases). Germline V gene lookup returns CDR1 SGHRS and CDR2 YFSETQ. The CDR3 consists of 16 residues. V lost 0 bases, J lost 4 bases, and 17 bases lay in between.

Notes on this clonotype: This may arise from a read error, as a much more abundant clone is one base away. The chain is built from TRBV12-3 or TRBV12-4 and TRBJ2-1; D gene unclear. This CDR3 is 13 amino acids long. V was trimmed by 3 bases and J by 2 bases, leaving 5 bases between them. The CDR3 spells CASSFGPYNEQFF. CDR3 bases: TGTGCCAGCAGTTTCGGGCCCTACAATGAGCAGTTCTTC.

This clonotype was detected ten times or more. V gene TRBV5-1 combines with J gene TRBJ2-2, with 12 bases that match TRBD2. The CDR3 contains 17 residues. Germline V lookup: CDR1 SGHRS, CDR2 YFSETQ. Unmatched junction bases numbered 9, after V lost 5 bases and J lost 4 bases. The DNA for the CDR3 is TGCGCCAGCAGGAGATCGACTAGCGGGAGAGGCACCGGGGAGCTGTTTTTT. The encoded protein is CASRRSTSGRGTGELFF.

This clonotype was seen repeatedly, ten times or more. This chain connects TRBV7-9 to TRBJ2-3; weak D call: TRBD2 (7 bases). Trimming removed 6 bases at V and 1 base at J, with 17 bases between. Germline V gene sequence: CDR1 SEHNR, CDR2 FQNEAQ (reference sequence). CDR3 size: 16 residues. The CDR3 sequence: CASSQEAGARTDTQYF. The CDR3, as DNA: TGTGCCAGCAGTCAGGAGGCGGGGGCCCGCACAGATACGCAGTATTTT.

This sequence joins TRBV27 and TRBJ1-1, with D perhaps TRBD1 (6 bases). The CDR3 is 16 residues long. V was pared by 5 bases and J by 3 bases, with 19 bases between. Germline CDR1 reads MNHEY; CDR2 reads SMNVEV (reference sequence). This chain's CDR3 is CASSPLGGARDTEAFF. Written as DNA, the CDR3 is TGTGCCAGCAGTCCCCTAGGGGGGGCAAGGGACACTGAAGCTTTCTTT.

The genes are TRBV7-8 and TRBJ1-2, with D uncertain. Germline assignment: CDR1 SGHVS and CDR2 FQNEAQ. The CDR3 is made up of 14 amino acids. The V end was cut by 2 bases, the J end by 3 bases, with 10 bases between. CDR3 sequence: CASSLTGVDYGYTF. CDR3 bases: TGTGCCAGCAGCTTAACCGGGGTGGACTATGGCTACACCTTC.

V usage is TRBV7-8 and J usage is TRBJ2-1, with 14 bases aligning to TRBD2. V trimming: 1 base; J trimming: 5 bases; junction bases outside the gene matches: 4. In germline, CDR1 is SGHVS, CDR2 FQNEAQ. The CDR3 runs to 17 residues. The CDR3 DNA is TGTGCCAGCAGCTTAGGAGGGACTAGCGGGGGTCACAATGAGCAGTTCTTC. Translated: CASSLGGTSGGHNEQFF.

This clonotype has only a few counts. The V gene is TRBV4-1, the J gene TRBJ2-7; TRBD1 or TRBD2 may be the D gene (5 bases each). Between the trimmed V and J ends, which lost 5 bases and 0 bases, there was a span of 11 bases. This CDR3 region has 14 residues. Germline V gene sequence: CDR1 MGHRA, CDR2 YSYEKL. The chain's CDR3 is CASSKGPSSYEQYV. In nucleotides, the CDR3 is TGCGCCAGCAGCAAGGGACCGAGCTCCTACGAGCAGTACGTC.

This clonotype was counted only a few times. The chain joins TRBV30 to TRBJ2-3, with D possibly being TRBD2 (5 bases). This CDR3 is built from 14 residues. Trimming removed 1 base from V and 5 bases from J, with 13 bases in between. The germline V gene encodes CDR1 GTSNPN and CDR2 SVGIG (reference sequence). The CDR3 region is CAWSGGASVDTQYF. CDR3 sequence (DNA): TGTGCCTGGAGTGGGGGAGCCTCGGTAGATACGCAGTATTTT.

This clonotype was counted between two and nine times. The chain recombines TRBV5-5 with TRBJ2-7; unclear D gene. The CDR3 runs 13 residues. Germline lookup yields CDR1 SGHKS and CDR2 YYEKEE (reference sequence). The ends were cut back, 0 bases at V and 2 bases at J, with 6 bases in the middle. The CDR3 sequence: CASSLARTYEQYV. CDR3 nucleotides: TGTGCCAGCAGCTTGGCCAGAACCTACGAGCAGTACGTC.

The CDR3 here is CSAEGLAHTDTQYF. As DNA, the CDR3 is TGCAGTGCCGAGGGACTAGCCCACACAGATACGCAGTATTTT. The V gene is TRBV20-1, the J gene TRBJ2-3; 9 bases are shared with TRBD2. V lost 6 bases and J lost 2; bases outside the gene matches: 6. CDR3 length equals 14 residues. CDR1 and CDR2 (germline): DFQATT, SNEGSKA (reference sequence).

J is TRBJ2-3 and V is TRBV7-8, with D possibly being TRBD1 (6 bases). In germline, CDR1 is SGHVS, CDR2 FQNEAQ. Trimming removed 2 bases from V and 9 bases from J, with 15 bases in between. This CDR3 is 14 amino acids long. The CDR3 is CASSLSGQSYTQYF. CDR3 DNA sequence: TGTGCCAGCAGCTTATCTGGACAGTCCTACACGCAGTATTTT.

This clonotype occurred a few times. This CDR3 is CASSHRGGNQPQHF. The CDR3 region has the DNA TGTGCCAGCAGCCACAGGGGTGGCAATCAGCCCCAGCATTTT. The rearrangement uses TRBV6-2 or TRBV6-3 and TRBJ1-5; 7 bases line up with TRBD1. Trimming at V came to 6 bases and at J to 2 bases, leaving 4 bases not matched to a gene. The CDR3 spans 14 residues. The germline V gene has CDR1 MNHEY and CDR2 SVGEGT.

V is TRBV11-2 and J is TRBJ2-3; tentative D call: TRBD1 (6 bases). Between the trimmed V and J ends, which lost 4 bases and 3 bases, there was a span of 23 bases. Germline CDR1 reads SGHAT; CDR2 reads FQNNGV. The CDR3 totals 18 residues. For the CDR3, the DNA is TGTGCCAGCAGCTCCCCCCGTGGGGGCGCGATGGGTACAGATACGCAGTATTTT. The encoded protein is CASSSPRGGAMGTDTQYF. Looking up the rest from reference TRBV11-2 and TRBJ2-3 gives the full variable domain: EAGVAQSPRYKIIEKRQSVAFWCNPISGHATLYWYQQILGQGPKLLIQFQNNGVVDDSQLPKDRFSAERLKGVDSTLKIQPAKLEDSAVYLCASSSPRGGAMGTDTQYFGPGTRLTVL.

This clonotype was observed at least ten times. The chain couples TRBV3-1 to TRBJ1-1; D unresolved. The CDR3 loop spans 13 amino acids. Between the trimmed V and J ends, which lost 4 bases and 3 bases, there was a span of 9 bases. Germline V lookup: CDR1 LGHDT, CDR2 YNNKEL (reference sequence). The CDR3 loop is CASSPYGDTEAFF. CDR3 nucleotides: TGTGCCAGCAGCCCGTACGGGGACACTGAAGCTTTCTTT.

The chain is built from TRBV29-1 and TRBJ2-5; D not certain. The CDR3 contains 12 residues. The V gene's germline CDR1 is SQVTM and CDR2 ANQGSEA. Trimming took 4 bases from V and 5 from J, leaving 11 bases between them. The DNA of the CDR3 is TGCAGCGTTGCCACCAACGGGGAGACCCAGTACTTC. It yields the protein CSVATNGETQYF.

The chain links TRBV9 to TRBJ2-3; TRBD2 matches at 10 bases. J lost 3 bases, V lost 0 bases, and 7 bases had no gene match. The CDR3 covers 17 residues. Looked up from germline, CDR1 is SGDLS and CDR2 is YYNGEE. This CDR3 reads CASSVGAAGGLTDTQYF. CDR3 DNA sequence: TGTGCCAGCAGCGTAGGGGCAGCGGGGGGGCTTACAGATACGCAGTATTTT.

The chain joins TRBV4-1 to TRBJ2-1; 12 bases line up with TRBD2. The junction had 13 bases not matched to a gene; V was cut back by 4 bases and J by 3 bases. The CDR3 length is 19 residues. Looked up from germline, CDR1 is MGHRA and CDR2 is YSYEKL. The CDR3 region has the DNA TGCGCCAGCAGCCGCGTATCACTAGCGGGGGGCAGGGACTACAATGAGCAGTTCTTC. This encodes CASSRVSLAGGRDYNEQFF.

This clonotype showed up just a few times. V and J are TRBV29-1 and TRBJ2-3; TRBD2 agrees at 16 bases. The trim removed 1 base at V and 3 bases at J, leaving 10 bases unmatched. This CDR3 has 19 amino acids. Looked up from germline, CDR1 is SQVTM and CDR2 is ANQGSEA. The CDR3 loop reads CSVEGGLAGGQWITDTQYF. Written as DNA, the CDR3 is TGCAGCGTTGAAGGGGGACTAGCGGGAGGGCAATGGATTACAGATACGCAGTATTTT.

This clonotype was counted a few times. This chain joins TRBV12-3 or TRBV12-4 and TRBJ2-4, with a weak D call TRBD1 (6 bases). The CDR3 is 16 residues long. Trimming took 2 bases from V and 3 from J, leaving 14 bases between them. CDR3 bases: TGTGCCAGCAGTTTACCCCAGGGGATGGGCAAAAACATTCAGTACTTC. Protein product: CASSLPQGMGKNIQYF.

The J gene is TRBJ2-7, the V gene TRBV2; a weak D match, TRBD2 (5 bases). The CDR3 sequence is 12 residues long. Trimming shortened V by 4 bases and J by 4 bases, and 8 bases separated the two germline ends. Germline-derived CDR1 and CDR2 are SNHLY and FYNNEI. The DNA for the CDR3 is TGTGCCAGCAGTGCCGGGGAATACGAGCAGTACGTC. It is translated as CASSAGEYEQYV.